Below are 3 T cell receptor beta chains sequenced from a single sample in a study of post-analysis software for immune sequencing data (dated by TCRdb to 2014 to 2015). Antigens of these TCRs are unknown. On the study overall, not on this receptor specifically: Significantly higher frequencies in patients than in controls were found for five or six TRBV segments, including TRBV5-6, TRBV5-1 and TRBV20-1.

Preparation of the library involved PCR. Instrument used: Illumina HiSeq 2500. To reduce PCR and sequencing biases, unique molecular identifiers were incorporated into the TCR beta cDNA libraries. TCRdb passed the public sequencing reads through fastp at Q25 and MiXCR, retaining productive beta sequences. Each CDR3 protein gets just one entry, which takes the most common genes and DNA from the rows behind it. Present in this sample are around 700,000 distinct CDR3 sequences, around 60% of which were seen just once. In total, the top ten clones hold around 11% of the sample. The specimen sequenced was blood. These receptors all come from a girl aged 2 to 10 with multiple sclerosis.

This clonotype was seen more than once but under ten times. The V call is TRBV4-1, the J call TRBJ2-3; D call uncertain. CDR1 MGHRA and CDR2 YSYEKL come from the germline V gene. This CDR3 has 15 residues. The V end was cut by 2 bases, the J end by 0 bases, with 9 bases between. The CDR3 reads CASSQRAASTDTQYF. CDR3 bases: TGCGCCAGCAGCCAACGGGCGGCTAGCACAGATACGCAGTATTTT.

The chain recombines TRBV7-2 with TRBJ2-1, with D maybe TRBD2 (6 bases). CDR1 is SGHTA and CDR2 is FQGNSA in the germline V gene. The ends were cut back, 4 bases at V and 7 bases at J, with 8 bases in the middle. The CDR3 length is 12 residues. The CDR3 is CASSWRGNEQFF. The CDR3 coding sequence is TGTGCCAGCAGCTGGAGGGGAAATGAGCAGTTCTTC. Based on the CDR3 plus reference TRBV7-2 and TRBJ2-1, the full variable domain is GAGVSQSPSNKVTEKGKDVELRCDPISGHTALYWYRQSLGQGLEFLIYFQGNSAPDKSGLPSDRFSAERTGGSVSTLTIQRTQQEDSAVYLCASSWRGNEQFFGPGTRLTVL.

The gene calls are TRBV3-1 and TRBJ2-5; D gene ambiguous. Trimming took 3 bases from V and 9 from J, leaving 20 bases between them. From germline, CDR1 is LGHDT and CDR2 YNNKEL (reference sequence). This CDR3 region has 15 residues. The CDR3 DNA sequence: TGTGCCAGCAGCCAGATTCTAAGGGCCCACAAGTCCCAGTACTTC. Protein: CASSQILRAHKSQYF.